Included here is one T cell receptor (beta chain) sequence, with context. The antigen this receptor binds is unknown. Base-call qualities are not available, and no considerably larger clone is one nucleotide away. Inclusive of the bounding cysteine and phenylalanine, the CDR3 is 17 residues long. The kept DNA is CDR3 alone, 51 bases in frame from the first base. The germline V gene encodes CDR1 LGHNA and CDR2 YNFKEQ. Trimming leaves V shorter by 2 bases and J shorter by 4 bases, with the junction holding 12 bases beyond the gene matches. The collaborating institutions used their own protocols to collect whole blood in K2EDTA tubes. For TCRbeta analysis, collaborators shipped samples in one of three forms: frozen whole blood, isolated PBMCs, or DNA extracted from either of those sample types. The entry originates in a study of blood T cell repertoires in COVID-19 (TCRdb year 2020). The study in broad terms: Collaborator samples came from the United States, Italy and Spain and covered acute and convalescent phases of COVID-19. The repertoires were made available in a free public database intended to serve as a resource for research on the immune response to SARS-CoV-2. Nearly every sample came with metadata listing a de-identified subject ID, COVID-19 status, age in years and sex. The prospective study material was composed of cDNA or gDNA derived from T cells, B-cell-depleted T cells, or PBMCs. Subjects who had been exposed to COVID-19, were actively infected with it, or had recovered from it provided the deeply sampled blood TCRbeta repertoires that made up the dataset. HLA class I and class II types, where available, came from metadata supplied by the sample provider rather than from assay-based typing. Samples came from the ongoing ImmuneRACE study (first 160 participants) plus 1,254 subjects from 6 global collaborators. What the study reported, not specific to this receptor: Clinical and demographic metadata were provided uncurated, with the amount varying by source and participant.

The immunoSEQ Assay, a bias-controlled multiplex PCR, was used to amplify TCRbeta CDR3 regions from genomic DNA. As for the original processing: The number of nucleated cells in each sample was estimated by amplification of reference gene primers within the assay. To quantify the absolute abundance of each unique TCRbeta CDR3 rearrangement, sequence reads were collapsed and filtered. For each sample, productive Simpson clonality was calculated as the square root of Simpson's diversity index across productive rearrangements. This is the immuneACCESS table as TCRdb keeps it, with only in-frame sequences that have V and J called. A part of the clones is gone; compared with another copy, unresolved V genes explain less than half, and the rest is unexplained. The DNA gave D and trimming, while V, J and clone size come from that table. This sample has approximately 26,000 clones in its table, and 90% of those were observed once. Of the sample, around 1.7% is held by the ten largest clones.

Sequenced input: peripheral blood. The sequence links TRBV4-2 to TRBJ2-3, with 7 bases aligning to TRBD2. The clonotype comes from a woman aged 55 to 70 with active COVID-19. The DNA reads TGTGCCAGCAGCCAACCCCTCGGACTAGGAACAGCAGATACGCAGTATTTT. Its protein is CASSQPLGLGTADTQYF.